What follows are 10 T cell receptor beta chains derived from one specimen sequenced in a study of radiotherapy plus CTLA-4 blockade in lung cancer. Profiled with immunoSEQ multiplex PCR; TCRdb holds only in-frame clones, not every one. The table includes 77,000 or so clones, less than 85% detected once. The input for sequencing was peripheral blood, taken from a patient treated with radiotherapy plus ipilimumab. Source of these receptors: a human donor with non-small cell lung cancer whose response to radiotherapy plus ipilimumab could not be evaluated.

The V and J genes are TRBV6-5 and TRBJ2-7, with 13 bases that match TRBD2. The CDR3 runs 15 residues. V was clipped by 4 bases and J by 5 bases; unmatched bases: 5. Looked up from germline, CDR1 is MNHEY and CDR2 is SVGAGI. The CDR3 DNA reads TGTGCCAGCAGTTGGACTAGCGGGAGTAGGCACGAGCAGTACTTC. Amino acids: CASSWTSGSRHEQYF.

The V call is TRBV5-6, the J call TRBJ2-5; possible D gene TRBD2, 7 bases. V shed 4 bases and J shed 5 bases, with 21 bases lying between them. The germline V gene encodes CDR1 SGHDT and CDR2 YYEEEE. The CDR3 is made up of 16 amino acids. CDR3 nucleotide sequence: TGTGCCAGCAGCGCTCCTAGCCGGGGGGCCTTGGAGACCCAGTACTTC. It yields the protein CASSAPSRGALETQYF.

The V and J genes are TRBV2 and TRBJ2-1; TRBD2 matches at 7 bases. The CDR3 is made up of 15 amino acids. The J segment lost 5 bases and the V segment lost 3 bases, leaving 7 bases of the junction unmatched. Germline V gene data show CDR1 as SNHLY and CDR2 as FYNNEI. DNA for the CDR3: TGTGCCAGCAGTGACTTCCTAGCGGCTAACAATGAGCAGTTCTTC. Protein sequence: CASSDFLAANNEQFF.

The sample holds a few counts of this clone. The chain links TRBV7-2 to TRBJ2-7, with D tentatively TRBD1 (6 bases). The CDR3 has 15 amino acids. Germline values: CDR1 SGHTA, CDR2 FQGNSA. V was cut by 5 bases and J by 3 bases, with 17 bases left in between. CDR3 residues: CASSLGHHISYEQYF. DNA of the CDR3: TGTGCCAGCAGCCTGGGACATCATATTAGCTACGAGCAGTACTTC. The whole variable domain, remainder taken from reference TRBV7-2 and TRBJ2-7, is GAGVSQSPSNKVTEKGKDVELRCDPISGHTALYWYRQSLGQGLEFLIYFQGNSAPDKSGLPSDRFSAERTGGSVSTLTIQRTQQEDSAVYLCASSLGHHISYEQYFGPGTRLTVT.

The CDR3 loop reads CASSPQGTGGYPYEQYF. For the CDR3, the DNA is TGTGCCAGCAGCCCCCAGGGGACAGGGGGCTACCCCTACGAGCAGTACTTC. The chain has TRBV9 and TRBJ2-7; 12 nucleotides agree with TRBD1. V was clipped by 4 bases and J by 2 bases; unmatched bases: 10. The CDR3 sequence is 17 residues long. Germline CDR1 reads SGDLS; CDR2 reads YYNGEE. Using reference TRBV9 and TRBJ2-7 for the parts outside the CDR3, the full variable domain is DSGVTQTPKHLITATGQRVTLRCSPRSGDLSVYWYQQSLDQGLQFLIQYYNGEERAKGNILERFSAQQFPDLHSELNLSSLELGDSALYFCASSPQGTGGYPYEQYFGPGTRLTVT.

This rearrangement joins TRBV7-8 to TRBJ2-1, with TRBD2 matching 12 bases. The CDR3 runs 19 residues. V lost 5 bases and J lost 2; bases outside the gene matches: 13. Germline lookup yields CDR1 SGHVS and CDR2 FQNEAQ. The CDR3 loop is CASSLRTSGEISTYNEQFF. The DNA of the CDR3 is TGTGCCAGCAGCCTTCGGACTAGCGGGGAAATAAGCACCTACAATGAGCAGTTCTTC.

This clone was counted between two and nine times. A read error likely explains this, since a far larger clone differs by one base. The chain recombines TRBV15 with TRBJ1-2; D gene ambiguous. The CDR3 loop spans 15 amino acids. Per germline, CDR1 LNHNV and CDR2 YYDKDF (reference sequence). CDR3 bases: TGTGCCACCAGCTTGGCGGGGATTGGTAACTCTGGCTACACCTTC. Translation gives CATSLAGIGNSGYTF.

V and J are TRBV10-1 and TRBJ2-3; a possible D gene is TRBD2 (5 bases). CDR1 is WNHNN and CDR2 is SYGVQD in the germline V gene (reference sequence). CDR3 length equals 13 residues. Trimming removed 3 bases at V and 4 bases at J, with 8 bases between. CDR3 coding DNA: TGCGCCAGCAGTGAAGCCGGGGCAGATACGCAGTATTTT. Its translation: CASSEAGADTQYF.

V gene TRBV6-1 combines with J gene TRBJ1-2; tentatively, D is TRBD1 (5 bases). The V and J ends lost 0 bases and 4 bases respectively, with 12 bases between them. The CDR3 is 15 residues long. The germline V gene encodes CDR1 MNHNS and CDR2 SASEGT. This chain's CDR3 is CASSEAPGSGYGYTF. CDR3 in DNA: TGTGCCAGCAGTGAAGCGCCAGGGTCCGGCTATGGCTACACCTTC.

The chain is built from TRBV30 and TRBJ1-2; D is possibly TRBD1 (5 bases). The ends were cut back, 0 bases at V and 6 bases at J, with 11 bases in the middle. Germline assignment: CDR1 GTSNPN and CDR2 SVGIG (reference sequence). The length of the CDR3 is 13 residues. In nucleotides, the CDR3 is TGTGCCTGGAGTGTATCGTGGGGCGATGGCTACACCTTC. Protein sequence: CAWSVSWGDGYTF.